This TCR beta chain was captured in a study of human T cells and chemical hapten exposure. Study at large: Sensitization employed 2% DPC on approximately 2 cm by approximately 2 cm of upper inner arm skin. Alopecia universalis, totalis or areata was present in patients who were mostly female.

This clonotype has just a few counts. CDR1 is DFQATT, CDR2 SNEGSKA, per germline (reference sequence). Trimming at V came to 7 bases and at J to 1 base, leaving 7 bases not matched to a gene. This CDR3 contains 14 residues. TCRdb processed the RACE reads anew with MiXCR; each CDR3 protein has one entry. The table shows roughly 86,000 distinct CDR3 sequences, with over 9.5% occurring only once. This sample's time point: patch test 1, 2 weeks after DPC sensitization. Treatment here: therapeutic diphenylcyclopropenone sensitization with weekly scalp DPC. It was from unfractionated whole blood that total RNA was extracted.

Here the sequenced sample was whole blood, taken in connection with sensitization to the hapten diphenylcyclopropenone (DPC). This sequence originates from a man in his forties or fifties with alopecia areata. Some clones in this sample may be carry-over from other donors' samples. The chain employs TRBV20-1 and TRBJ2-3, with 8 bases that match TRBD1. CDR3 DNA sequence: TGCAGTGAGCAAGGACAGGGTGGCACAGATACGCAGTATTTT. This gives the protein CSEQGQGGTDTQYF.